This T cell receptor (beta chain) was obtained from a study of CD8 T cells in ankylosing spondylitis (dated by TCRdb to 2016 to 2017). Study-wide context: The study profiled T cell receptor beta repertoires in healthy donors and ankylosing spondylitis patients to find disease-linked TCR variants. The full study cohort comprised about 24 ankylosing spondylitis patients and some 110 healthy donors. Peripheral blood samples were taken, and synovial fluid was additionally collected from ankylosing spondylitis patients. Beyond this particular receptor, the publication reports: The disease-linked clones showed a CD8+ phenotype and occurred at relatively low frequencies in peripheral blood. Blood from ankylosing spondylitis patients appeared to be characterized by a TCR beta motif composed of several highly homologous amino acid variants. Some of the motif variants had been reported before in the synovial fluid and blood of reactive arthritis patients, a finding that suggests common disease-initiation mechanisms. According to the report, matched synovial fluid samples from ankylosing spondylitis patients were significantly enriched for the disease-linked clones.

Based on the germline V gene, the CDR1 and CDR2 sequences are MDHEN and SYDVKM. Spanning cysteine to phenylalanine, the CDR3 consists of 13 amino acids. Of all the DNA, just the CDR3 is kept, 39 bases in frame from base 1. Trimming costs V 3 bases and J 3 bases, and their ends lie 9 bases apart. The reads were generated on an Illumina HiSeq 2500. Quantitative 5'-RACE with molecular barcodes was used to prepare TCR beta libraries. The authors' pipeline ran thus. Disease-linked TCR variants were identified with a new computational method built on a probabilistic model of VDJ rearrangement. The public reads were run again by TCRdb, first through fastp at Q25 and then through MiXCR, and only productive beta chains were kept. Rows with a matching CDR3 protein are joined into one entry that keeps the most common DNA and genes. These V and J calls are TCRdb output, not the study's own analysis. The sample table records roughly 490,000 distinct CDR3 sequences; roughly 5% of these occur just once. The ten top clones hold roughly 3.5% of the sample.

This clonotype was seen many times. There is no known antigen for this receptor. No base quality information exists; no much larger clone differs at one position. The sample was blood, either unsorted or a sorted T cell fraction (not recorded which). This TCR was recovered from a male donor with ankylosing spondylitis. In this chain, TRBV28 is recombined with TRBJ2-7; the best D guess is TRBD1, with 6 bases matching. DNA sequence: TGTGCCAGCAGTTTCGGACAGATCTACGAGCAGTACTTC. Translated, this gives CASSFGQIYEQYF.